These 26 T cell receptor beta chains came from one sample sequenced in a study of blood T cell repertoires in COVID-19. Sequenced by immunoSEQ multiplex PCR; TCRdb stores in-frame clones only, minus some. The sample consists of fewer than 60,000 clones, around nine tenths of them appearing once. Sequencing was carried out using peripheral blood. The receptors here all came from a human donor in a cohort sampled during active COVID-19.

The rearrangement uses TRBV27 and TRBJ1-1; the D gene is possibly TRBD1 (6 bases). Germline-derived CDR1 and CDR2 are MNHEY and SMNVEV (reference sequence). The V and J ends lost 0 bases and 4 bases respectively, with 12 bases between them. The CDR3 runs to 15 residues. In nucleotides, the CDR3 is TGTGCCAGCAGTTTATCGAGCAGGGACATCACTGAAGCTTTCTTT. This translates into CASSLSSRDITEAFF.

The rearrangement uses TRBV12-3 or TRBV12-4 and TRBJ2-7; D is unclear. Deletions cut 5 bases from V and 0 bases from J, with 5 bases between. This CDR3 has 12 residues. The CDR3 loop reads CASSPSSYEQYV. In nucleotides, the CDR3 is TGTGCCAGCAGTCCCTCCTCCTACGAGCAGTACGTC.

This chain links TRBV28 with TRBJ1-3, with D perhaps matching TRBD1 (5 bases). Trimming removed 5 bases from V and 2 bases from J, with 10 bases in between. CDR3 length equals 14 residues. Germline CDR1 reads MDHEN; CDR2 reads SYDVKM. This CDR3 is CASSPTGTGNTIYF. The CDR3, as DNA: TGTGCCAGCAGTCCTACAGGTACTGGAAACACCATATATTTT.

The CDR3 loop reads CASSDEARGQYF. DNA of the CDR3: TGTGCCAGCAGTGATGAGGCCCGGGGGCAGTATTTT. The chain uses TRBV25-1 and TRBJ2-3; tentative D call: TRBD2 (5 bases). The germline gives CDR1 MGHDK, CDR2 SYGVNS. V lost 3 bases and J 11 bases, leaving 12 bases between the germline ends. This CDR3 spans 12 amino acids.

The CDR3 loop reads CASSSGGGAYEQYF. The DNA of the CDR3 is TGTGCCAGCAGTTCGGGAGGTGGCGCCTACGAGCAGTACTTC. V gene TRBV27 combines with J gene TRBJ2-7, with 7 bases that match TRBD2. Germline-derived CDR1 and CDR2 are MNHEY and SMNVEV (reference sequence). The CDR3 is 14 residues long. V lost 4 bases and J lost 2; bases outside the gene matches: 5.

The J gene is TRBJ2-7, the V gene TRBV28; a possible D gene is TRBD2 (5 bases). Germline CDR1 is MDHEN and CDR2 is SYDVKM. Trimming pared 5 bases from V and 0 bases from J, leaving 11 bases between. The CDR3 loop spans 14 amino acids. The CDR3 sequence: CASSHYGSSYEQYF. In nucleotides, the CDR3 is TGTGCCAGCAGTCACTATGGGAGCTCCTACGAGCAGTACTTC.

The chain joins TRBV5-4 to TRBJ2-6; 9 nucleotides match TRBD2. Germline loops: CDR1 SGHNT, CDR2 YYREEE (reference sequence). V lost 4 bases to trimming and J lost 4 bases; unmatched junction nucleotides: 6. The CDR3 has 16 amino acids. In DNA form, the CDR3 reads TGTGCCAGCAGCCGCGGGAGGGGAGAGGGGGCCAACGTCCTGACTTTC. Amino acid sequence: CASSRGRGEGANVLTF.

The rearrangement links TRBV5-1 to TRBJ2-7; 8 nucleotides agree with TRBD1. CDR1 SGHRS and CDR2 YFSETQ come from the germline V gene. J was trimmed by 3 bases and V by 4 bases; bases with no gene match: 6. The CDR3 sequence is 14 residues long. Here the CDR3 DNA reads TGCGCCAGCAGCCAAGGGACAGGAAACTACGAGCAGTACTTC. Translated: CASSQGTGNYEQYF.

The genes are TRBV5-1 and TRBJ2-3, with D perhaps TRBD1 (7 bases). Trimming took off 4 bases at V and 1 base at J, with 13 bases between the two ends. There are 15 residues in the CDR3. Germline V CDR1 and CDR2: SGHRS, YFSETQ. The CDR3 spells CASSATGEGTDTQYF. The CDR3 nucleotides are TGCGCCAGCAGCGCTACAGGGGAGGGCACAGATACGCAGTATTTT.

The chain employs TRBV6-1 and TRBJ1-5; no clear D. The length of the CDR3 is 12 residues. V lost 1 base to trimming and J lost 11 bases, with 9 bases between them. The V gene's germline CDR1 is MNHNS and CDR2 SASEGT. This CDR3 is CASSEDREAQHF. The CDR3 DNA sequence: TGTGCCAGCAGTGAAGATAGGGAGGCCCAGCATTTT.

The chain combines TRBV18 with TRBJ1-3; possibly TRBD1 for D (6 bases). V lost 6 bases and J 5 bases, leaving 11 bases between the germline ends. This CDR3 comprises 13 residues. From germline, CDR1 is KGHSH and CDR2 LQKENI. The CDR3 is CASSDRSRNTIYF. CDR3 sequence (DNA): TGTGCCAGCTCCGACAGGAGTAGAAACACCATATATTTT.

The rearrangement links TRBV27 to TRBJ2-7, with 8 bases fitting TRBD1. Trimming took 4 bases from V and 2 from J; bases not matched to a gene: 16. The CDR3 covers 18 residues. CDR1 and CDR2 (germline): MNHEY, SMNVEV (reference sequence). DNA for the CDR3: TGTGCCAGCAGTTCAAGTGGACAGGGCGGTTTACGAACCTACGAGCAGTACTTC. Protein sequence: CASSSSGQGGLRTYEQYF.

The rearrangement uses TRBV5-7 and TRBJ2-7, with D perhaps matching TRBD2 (7 bases). TRBV5-7 carries the ORF label, with uncertain function. V lost 0 bases and J lost 7, with 17 bases in between. The CDR3 covers 15 residues. Here the CDR3 DNA reads TGTGCCAGCAGCTTGGTCCTAGGGGGGGGCTTAGAGCAGTACGTC. Its protein product is CASSLVLGGGLEQYV.

This sequence joins TRBV15 and TRBJ2-7; 8 bases match TRBD1. The CDR3 loop spans 17 amino acids. Germline loops: CDR1 LNHNV, CDR2 YYDKDF (reference sequence). Trimming at V came to 0 bases and at J to 4 bases, leaving 11 bases not matched to a gene. CDR3 sequence reads: CATSRDLSTGGRYEQYV. The CDR3 DNA reads as TGTGCCACCAGCAGAGATCTGTCTACAGGGGGTAGGTACGAGCAGTACGTC.

This clone was counted a few times. The same CDR3 arises from other DNA sequences in this sample as well. The rearrangement links TRBV4-2 to TRBJ1-5, with 9 bases aligning to TRBD1. The V and J ends lost 0 bases and 2 bases, in that order; junction bases with no gene match: 5. Germline V lookup: CDR1 LGHNA, CDR2 YNFKEQ. The CDR3 has 17 residues. The CDR3 nucleotides read TGTGCCAGCAGCCAAGATCCGGGACAGGGTGGCAATCAGCCCCAGCATTTT. This encodes CASSQDPGQGGNQPQHF.

The chain recombines TRBV18 with TRBJ2-7, with 9 bases lining up with TRBD1. Per germline, CDR1 KGHSH and CDR2 LQKENI. Trimming at V came to 3 bases and at J to 7 bases, leaving 7 bases not matched to a gene. This CDR3 is built from 14 residues. DNA for the CDR3: TGTGCCAGCTCACCCGGGGACAGGGTCAGGGAGCAGTACGTC. Encoded protein: CASSPGDRVREQYV.

This clone was counted a few times. The rearrangement uses TRBV5-1 and TRBJ1-4, with D unclear. CDR1 and CDR2 (germline): SGHRS, YFSETQ. The CDR3 loop spans 15 amino acids. V was shortened by 4 bases and J by 0 bases, with 10 bases between the two germline ends. CDR3 in DNA: TGCGCCAGCAGCCCTTACGGGGCAACTAATGAAAAACTGTTTTTT. Its translation: CASSPYGATNEKLFF. The entire variable domain, with the rest obtained from reference TRBV5-1 and TRBJ1-4, is as follows: KAGVTQTPRYLIKTRGQQVTLSCSPISGHRSVSWYQQTPGQGLQFLFEYFSETQRNKGNFPGRFSGRQFSNSRSEMNVSTLELGDSALYLCASSPYGATNEKLFFGSGTQLSVL.

V gene TRBV3-1 (or the pseudogene TRBV3-2) combines with J gene TRBJ2-7; 10 nucleotides line up with TRBD2. Germline trimming cut 0 bases from V and 1 base from J; bases unmatched to any gene: 3. The CDR3 consists of 16 residues. Germline V gives CDR1 LGHDT, CDR2 YNNKEL (reference sequence). CDR3 coding DNA: TGTGCCAGCAGCCAAGATCTAGCGGGAGTGTCCTACGAGCAGTACTTC. This codes for CASSQDLAGVSYEQYF.

This rearrangement joins TRBV5-1 to TRBJ2-1; 9 nucleotides line up with TRBD2. The CDR3 has 14 amino acids. Germline CDR1 is SGHRS and CDR2 is YFSETQ. The V and J ends lost 4 bases and 12 bases, in that order; junction bases with no gene match: 11. The CDR3 spells CASSMDGTSFAQFF. CDR3 sequence (DNA): TGCGCCAGCAGCATGGATGGGACTAGCTTCGCGCAGTTCTTC. Full variable domain (remainder filled in from reference TRBV5-1 and TRBJ2-1): KAGVTQTPRYLIKTRGQQVTLSCSPISGHRSVSWYQQTPGQGLQFLFEYFSETQRNKGNFPGRFSGRQFSNSRSEMNVSTLELGDSALYLCASSMDGTSFAQFFGPGTRLTVL.

This clone was counted a single time. The chain joins TRBV12-5 to TRBJ2-1; a weak D match, TRBD2 (5 bases). Germline CDR1 and CDR2: LGHNT and FRNRAP. Trimming removed 3 bases from V and 8 bases from J, with 11 bases in between. The CDR3 spans 13 residues. In DNA form, the CDR3 reads TGTGCTAGTGGTTTATCGACTATTGATGAGCAGTTCTTC. Amino acid sequence: CASGLSTIDEQFF.

This chain links TRBV28 with TRBJ1-2, with TRBD1 matching 7 bases. The germline CDR1 and CDR2 sequences are MDHEN and SYDVKM. J gave up 6 bases and V 5 bases, and 12 bases lay outside the gene matches. The length of the CDR3 is 15 residues. The CDR3 is CASSAPGTAFNGYTF. The CDR3 nucleotides read TGTGCCAGCAGTGCCCCCGGGACAGCTTTTAATGGCTACACCTTC.

V and J are TRBV9 and TRBJ1-1; D is perhaps TRBD1 (6 bases). The ends were cut back, 2 bases at V and 3 bases at J, with 20 bases in the middle. The CDR3 contains 17 residues. CDR1 is SGDLS, CDR2 YYNGEE, per germline. CDR3 residues: CASSVVGARGWDTEAFF. The CDR3, as DNA: TGTGCCAGCAGCGTCGTAGGCGCCAGGGGATGGGACACTGAAGCTTTCTTT. The full variable domain, completed using reference TRBV9 and TRBJ1-1, is DSGVTQTPKHLITATGQRVTLRCSPRSGDLSVYWYQQSLDQGLQFLIQYYNGEERAKGNILERFSAQQFPDLHSELNLSSLELGDSALYFCASSVVGARGWDTEAFFGQGTRLTVV.

J is TRBJ1-1 and V is TRBV5-1, with a weak D call TRBD1 (6 bases). This CDR3 contains 14 residues. CDR1 SGHRS and CDR2 YFSETQ come from the germline V gene. V lost 4 bases to trimming and J lost 2 bases, with 12 bases between them. CDR3 DNA: TGCGCCAGCAGCATAGGACAGATTAACACTGAAGCTTTCTTT. This gives the protein CASSIGQINTEAFF.

The rearrangement joins TRBV12-3 or TRBV12-4 to TRBJ2-7; D gene ambiguous. Trimming stripped 10 bases from V and 1 base from J, with 14 bases between. This CDR3 is built from 13 residues. CDR3 loop: CATHGPPSYEQYF. CDR3 sequence (DNA): TGTGCCACCCATGGCCCCCCGTCCTACGAGCAGTACTTC.

The rearrangement uses TRBV10-3 and TRBJ2-1; 14 bases are a match to TRBD2. J lost 6 bases, V lost 10 bases, and 14 bases had no gene match. The CDR3 consists of 17 residues. The V gene's germline CDR1 is ENHRY and CDR2 SYGVKD. CDR3 sequence: CATGGPGLAGVSNEQFF. The CDR3 bases are TGTGCCACCGGGGGACCGGGACTAGCGGGAGTCTCCAATGAGCAGTTCTTC.

The chain carries TRBV4-2 and TRBJ1-3; 9 bases align to TRBD1. Unmatched junction bases numbered 3, after V lost 3 bases and J lost 3 bases. The CDR3 is 15 residues long. Germline V gene lookup returns CDR1 LGHNA and CDR2 YNFKEQ. CDR3 loop: CASSHGQGSGNTIYF. In DNA, the CDR3 is TGTGCCAGCAGCCACGGACAGGGGAGTGGAAACACCATATATTTT.